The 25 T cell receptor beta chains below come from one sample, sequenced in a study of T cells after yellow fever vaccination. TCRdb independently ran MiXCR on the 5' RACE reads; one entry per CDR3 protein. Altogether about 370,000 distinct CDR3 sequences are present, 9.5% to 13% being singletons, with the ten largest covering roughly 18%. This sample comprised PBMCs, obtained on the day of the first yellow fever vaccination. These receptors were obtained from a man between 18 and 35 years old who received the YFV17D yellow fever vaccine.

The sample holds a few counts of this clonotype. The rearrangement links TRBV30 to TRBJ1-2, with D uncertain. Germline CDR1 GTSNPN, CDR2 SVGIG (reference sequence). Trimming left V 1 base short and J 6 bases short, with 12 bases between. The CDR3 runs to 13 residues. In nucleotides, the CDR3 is TGTGCCTGGAGTGGGATCAGGAGAAATGGCTACACCTTC. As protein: CAWSGIRRNGYTF.

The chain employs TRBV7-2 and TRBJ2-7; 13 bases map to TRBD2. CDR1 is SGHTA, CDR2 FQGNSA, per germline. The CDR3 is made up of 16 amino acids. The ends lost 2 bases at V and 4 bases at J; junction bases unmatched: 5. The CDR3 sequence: CASSLKGTSGAYEQYF. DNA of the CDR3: TGTGCCAGCAGCTTAAAGGGGACTAGCGGGGCTTACGAGCAGTACTTC.

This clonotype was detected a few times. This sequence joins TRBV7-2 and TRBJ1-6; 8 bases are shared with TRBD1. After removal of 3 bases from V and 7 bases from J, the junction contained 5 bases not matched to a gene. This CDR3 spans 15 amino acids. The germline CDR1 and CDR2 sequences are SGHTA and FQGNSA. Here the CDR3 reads CASSFQDRVNSPLHF. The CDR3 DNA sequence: TGTGCCAGCAGCTTCCAGGACAGGGTCAATTCACCCCTCCACTTT.

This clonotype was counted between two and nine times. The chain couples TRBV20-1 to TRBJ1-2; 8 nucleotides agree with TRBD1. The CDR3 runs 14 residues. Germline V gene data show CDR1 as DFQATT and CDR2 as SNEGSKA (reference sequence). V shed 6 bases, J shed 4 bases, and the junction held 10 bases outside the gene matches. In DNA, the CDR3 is TGCAGTGCACCGGACAGGGTGGAATCCTATGGCTACACCTTC. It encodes CSAPDRVESYGYTF.

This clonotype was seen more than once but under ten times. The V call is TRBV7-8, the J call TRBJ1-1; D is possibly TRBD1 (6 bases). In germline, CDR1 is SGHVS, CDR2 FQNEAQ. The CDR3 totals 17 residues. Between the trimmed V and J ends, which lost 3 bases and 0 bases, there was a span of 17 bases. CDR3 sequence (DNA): TGTGCCAGCAGCTTGGGGGGGCCTAGCCTTTTGAACACTGAAGCTTTCTTT. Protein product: CASSLGGPSLLNTEAFF. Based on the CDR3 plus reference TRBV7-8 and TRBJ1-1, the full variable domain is GAGVSQSPRYKVAKRGQDVALRCDPISGHVSLFWYQQALGQGPEFLTYFQNEAQLDKSGLPSDRFFAERPEGSVSTLKIQRTQQEDSAVYLCASSLGGPSLLNTEAFFGQGTRLTVV.

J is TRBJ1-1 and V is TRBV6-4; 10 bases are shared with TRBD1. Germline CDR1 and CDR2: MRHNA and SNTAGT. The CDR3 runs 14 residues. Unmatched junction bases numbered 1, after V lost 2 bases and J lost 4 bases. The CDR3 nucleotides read TGTGCCAGCAGTGACGGACAGGGGGGCACTGAAGCTTTCTTT. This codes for CASSDGQGGTEAFF.

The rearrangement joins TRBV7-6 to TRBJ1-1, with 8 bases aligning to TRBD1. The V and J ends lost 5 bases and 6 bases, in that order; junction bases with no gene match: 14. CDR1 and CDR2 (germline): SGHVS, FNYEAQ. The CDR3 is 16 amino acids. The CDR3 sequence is CASSPGQGFWWSEAFF. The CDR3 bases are TGTGCCAGCAGCCCCGGACAGGGTTTCTGGTGGTCTGAAGCTTTCTTT.

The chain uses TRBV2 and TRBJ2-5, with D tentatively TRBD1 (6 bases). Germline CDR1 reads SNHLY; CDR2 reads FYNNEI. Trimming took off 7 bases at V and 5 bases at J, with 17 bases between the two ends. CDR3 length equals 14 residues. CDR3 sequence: CASTITGLEETQYF. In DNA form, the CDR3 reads TGTGCCAGCACCATCACAGGGTTAGAGGAGACCCAGTACTTC.

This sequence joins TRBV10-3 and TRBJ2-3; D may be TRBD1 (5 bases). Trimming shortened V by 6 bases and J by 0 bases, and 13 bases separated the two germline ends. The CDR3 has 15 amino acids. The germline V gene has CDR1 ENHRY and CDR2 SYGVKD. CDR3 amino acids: CAIRGQQPSTDTQYF. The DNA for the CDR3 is TGTGCCATCAGGGGGCAGCAACCTAGCACAGATACGCAGTATTTT.

The CDR3 protein is CASSISGAGNEQFF. The CDR3 DNA reads as TGTGCCAGTAGTATTTCGGGTGCTGGTAATGAGCAGTTCTTC. The V call is TRBV19, the J call TRBJ2-1, with D uncertain. The V gene lost 3 bases and the J gene lost 7 bases, with 13 bases spanning the gap. The CDR3 has 14 amino acids. In germline, CDR1 is LNHDA, CDR2 SQIVND (reference sequence).

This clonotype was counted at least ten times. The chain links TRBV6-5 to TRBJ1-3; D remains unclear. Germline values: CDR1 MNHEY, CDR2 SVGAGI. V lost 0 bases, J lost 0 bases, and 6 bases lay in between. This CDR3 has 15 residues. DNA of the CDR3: TGTGCCAGCAGTTACTCTCGTGGCTCTGGAAACACCATATATTTT. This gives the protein CASSYSRGSGNTIYF.

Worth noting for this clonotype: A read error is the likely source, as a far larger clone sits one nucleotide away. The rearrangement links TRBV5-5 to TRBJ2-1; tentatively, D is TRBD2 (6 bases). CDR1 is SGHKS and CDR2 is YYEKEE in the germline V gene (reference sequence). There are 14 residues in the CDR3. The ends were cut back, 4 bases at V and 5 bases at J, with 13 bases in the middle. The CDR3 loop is CASSPGGRHNEQFF. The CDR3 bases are TGTGCCAGCAGCCCCGGGGGACGGCACAATGAGCAGTTCTTC.

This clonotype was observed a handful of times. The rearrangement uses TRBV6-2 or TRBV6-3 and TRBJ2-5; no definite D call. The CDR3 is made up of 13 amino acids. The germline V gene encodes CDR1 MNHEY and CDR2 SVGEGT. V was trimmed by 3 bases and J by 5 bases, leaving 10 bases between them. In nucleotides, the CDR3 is TGTGCCAGCAGTTATAATATCCCGGAGACCCAGTACTTC. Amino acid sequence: CASSYNIPETQYF.

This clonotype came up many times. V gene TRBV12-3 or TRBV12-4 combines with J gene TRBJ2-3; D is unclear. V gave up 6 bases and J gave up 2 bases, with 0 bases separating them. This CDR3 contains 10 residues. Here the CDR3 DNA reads TGTGCCAGCAGCACAGATACGCAGTATTTT. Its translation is CASSTDTQYF.

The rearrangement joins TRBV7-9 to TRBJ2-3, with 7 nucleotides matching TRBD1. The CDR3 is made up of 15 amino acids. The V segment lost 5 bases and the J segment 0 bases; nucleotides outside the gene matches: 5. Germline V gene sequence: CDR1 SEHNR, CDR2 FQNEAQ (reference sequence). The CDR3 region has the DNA TGTGCCAGCAGCCTGGGACAGACTAGCACAGATACGCAGTATTTT. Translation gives CASSLGQTSTDTQYF.

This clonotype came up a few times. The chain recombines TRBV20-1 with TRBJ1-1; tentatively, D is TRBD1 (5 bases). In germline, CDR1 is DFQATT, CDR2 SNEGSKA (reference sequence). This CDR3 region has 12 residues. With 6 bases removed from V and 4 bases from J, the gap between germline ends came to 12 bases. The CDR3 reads CSARAGGTEAFF. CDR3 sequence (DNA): TGCAGTGCCCGAGCGGGGGGCACTGAAGCTTTCTTT.

This CDR3 reads CASRTRRGGLTFNTEAFF. The CDR3 DNA follows: TGTGCCAGCAGGACGAGACGCGGGGGCCTTACGTTTAACACTGAAGCTTTCTTT. V and J are TRBV12-3 or TRBV12-4 and TRBJ1-1; weak D call: TRBD1 (6 bases). CDR3 size: 18 residues. V lost 6 bases and J 2 bases, leaving 25 bases between the germline ends.

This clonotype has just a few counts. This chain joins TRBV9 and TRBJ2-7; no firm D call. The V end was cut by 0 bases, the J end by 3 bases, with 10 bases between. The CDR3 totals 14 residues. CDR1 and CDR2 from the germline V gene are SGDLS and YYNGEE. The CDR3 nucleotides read TGTGCCAGCAGCGTAGAAACGGACGGCTACGAGCAGTACTTC. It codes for CASSVETDGYEQYF.

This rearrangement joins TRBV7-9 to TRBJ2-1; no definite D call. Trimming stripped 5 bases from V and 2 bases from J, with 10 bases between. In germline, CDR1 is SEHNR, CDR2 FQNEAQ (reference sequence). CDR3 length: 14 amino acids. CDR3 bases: TGTGCCAGCAGCACACCGTTAACCTACAATGAGCAGTTCTTC. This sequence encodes CASSTPLTYNEQFF.

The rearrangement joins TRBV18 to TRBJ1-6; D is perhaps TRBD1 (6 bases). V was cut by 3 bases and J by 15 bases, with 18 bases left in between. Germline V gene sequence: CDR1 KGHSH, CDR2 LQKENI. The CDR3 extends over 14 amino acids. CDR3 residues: CASSPGEGGLLLHF. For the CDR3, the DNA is TGTGCCAGCTCACCGGGAGAGGGGGGCCTTCTCCTCCACTTT.

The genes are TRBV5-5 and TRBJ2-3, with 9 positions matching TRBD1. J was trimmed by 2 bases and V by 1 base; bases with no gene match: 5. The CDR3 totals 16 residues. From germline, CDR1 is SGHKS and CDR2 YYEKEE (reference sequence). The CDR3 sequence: CASSLSWTGVTDTQYF. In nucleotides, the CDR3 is TGTGCCAGCAGCTTGTCGTGGACAGGGGTCACAGATACGCAGTATTTT.

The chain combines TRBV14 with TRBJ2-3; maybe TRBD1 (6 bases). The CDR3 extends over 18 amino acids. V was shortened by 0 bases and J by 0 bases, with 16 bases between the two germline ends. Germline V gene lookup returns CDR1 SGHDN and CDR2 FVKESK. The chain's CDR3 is CASSQDEYSGDSTDTQYF. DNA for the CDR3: TGTGCCAGCAGCCAAGATGAGTACTCAGGGGACAGCACAGATACGCAGTATTTT.

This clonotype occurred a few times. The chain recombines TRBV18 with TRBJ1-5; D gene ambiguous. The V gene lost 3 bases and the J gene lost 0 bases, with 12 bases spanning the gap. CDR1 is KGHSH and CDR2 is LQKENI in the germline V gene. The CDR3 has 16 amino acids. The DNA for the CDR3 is TGTGCCAGCTCACCGCCAGGCAGGTATAGCAATCAGCCCCAGCATTTT. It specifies CASSPPGRYSNQPQHF.

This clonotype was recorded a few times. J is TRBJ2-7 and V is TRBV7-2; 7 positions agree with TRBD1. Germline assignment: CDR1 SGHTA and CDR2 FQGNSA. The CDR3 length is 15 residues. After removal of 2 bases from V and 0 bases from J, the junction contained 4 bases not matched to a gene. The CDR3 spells CASSLTGQNSYEQYV. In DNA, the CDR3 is TGTGCCAGCAGCTTAACGGGACAGAACTCCTACGAGCAGTACGTC.

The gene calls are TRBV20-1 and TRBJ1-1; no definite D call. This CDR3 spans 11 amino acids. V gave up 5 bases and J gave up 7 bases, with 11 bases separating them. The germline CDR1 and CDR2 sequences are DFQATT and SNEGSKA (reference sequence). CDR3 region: CSAPGRVEAFF. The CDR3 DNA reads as TGCAGTGCTCCTGGGAGGGTTGAAGCTTTCTTT.